The next 29 T cell receptor beta chains were all read from a single sample in a study of T cells in Graves' hyperthyroidism and ophthalmopathy. From RNA transcripts, TCR beta CDR3 regions were amplified. During a first-round RT-PCR of the TCR CDR3, the HTBI primer set was used. One entry per CDR3 protein, called by TCRdb with MiXCR from the multiplex PCR reads. The repertoire has hundreds of thousands of distinct CDR3 sequences, roughly 15% of them found once; the top ten carry 12%. Sequenced material: blood. Receptors originate from a woman aged 50 to 60 with Graves' ophthalmopathy.

Many counts were recorded for this clonotype. V is TRBV5-1 and J is TRBJ2-7; D gene uncertain. The V gene's germline CDR1 is SGHRS and CDR2 YFSETQ. The CDR3 is 13 amino acids. Trimming left V 2 bases short and J 3 bases short, with 9 bases between. CDR3 sequence reads: CASSFEPGYEQYF. CDR3 DNA: TGCGCCAGCAGCTTTGAACCAGGCTACGAGCAGTACTTC.

This CDR3 is CSARDRGTELFF. The CDR3, as DNA: TGCAGTGCTAGAGATCGTGGGACGGAACTGTTTTTT. The genes are TRBV20-1 and TRBJ1-4; D is possibly TRBD1 (5 bases). The germline V gene encodes CDR1 DFQATT and CDR2 SNEGSKA (reference sequence). This CDR3 region has 12 residues. With 0 bases removed from V and 12 bases from J, the gap between germline ends came to 11 bases.

For the CDR3, the DNA is TGCAGTGCTAGGGAACCGGGACTAAGCAATCAGCCCCAGCATTTT. Its protein is CSAREPGLSNQPQHF. The gene calls are TRBV20-1 and TRBJ1-5, with a possible D match to TRBD1 (5 bases). CDR1 and CDR2 (germline): DFQATT, SNEGSKA (reference sequence). V dropped 3 bases and J dropped 1 base, with 13 bases sitting between them. The CDR3 length is 15 residues.

This clonotype was seen ten or more times. V is TRBV12-3 or TRBV12-4 and J is TRBJ1-5, with D unclear. There are 14 residues in the CDR3. Trimming shortened V by 0 bases and J by 3 bases, and 6 bases separated the two germline ends. DNA of the CDR3: TGTGCCAGCAGTTTAGCTGGGATCAATCAGCCCCAGCATTTT. Encoded protein: CASSLAGINQPQHF.

This clonotype has at least ten counts. The CDR3 DNA sequence: TGCAGTGGGAGTCCCGGGACTAGAGTAGGCAATGAGCAGTTCTTC. This codes for CSGSPGTRVGNEQFF. The V call is TRBV20-1, the J call TRBJ2-1; 8 bases are shared with TRBD2. The germline CDR1 and CDR2 sequences are DFQATT and SNEGSKA (reference sequence). The trim removed 7 bases at V and 6 bases at J, leaving 14 bases unmatched. This CDR3 comprises 15 residues.

This clonotype was recorded a few times. J is TRBJ2-7 and V is TRBV29-1; possible D gene TRBD2, 6 bases. There are 13 residues in the CDR3. Germline CDR1 is SQVTM and CDR2 is ANQGSEA. Trimming left V 6 bases short and J 4 bases short, with 16 bases between. CDR3 coding DNA: TGCAGCGTGTTCAAGCAGGCGGGGTACGAGCAGTACTTC. Translation: CSVFKQAGYEQYF.

The rearrangement joins TRBV20-1 to TRBJ1-1, with D possibly TRBD1 on 6 matching bases. In germline, CDR1 is DFQATT, CDR2 SNEGSKA (reference sequence). CDR3 length: 14 residues. V was cut by 6 bases and J by 4 bases, with 18 bases left in between. CDR3 protein: CSAYLGGGSTEAFF. The DNA for the CDR3 is TGCAGTGCCTACTTAGGTGGGGGCTCCACTGAAGCTTTCTTT.

The count of this clonotype is one. The chain recombines TRBV7-9 with TRBJ2-7; TRBD1 might be the D (6 bases). V lost 1 base and J lost 3, with 10 bases in between. Germline values: CDR1 SEHNR, CDR2 FQNEAQ (reference sequence). The CDR3 consists of 14 residues. The DNA of the CDR3 is TGTGCCAGCAGCTTAGAGGACAGCTTCTACGAGCAGTACTTC. This codes for CASSLEDSFYEQYF.

The table lists this clonotype with many counts. The DNA of the CDR3 is TGTGCCAGCAGCCATCGTGAGGGGCTCCTGAGAAGCACGCAGTATTTT. This codes for CASSHREGLLRSTQYF. The V gene is TRBV7-2, the J gene TRBJ2-3; D could derive from TRBD1 or TRBD2 (5 bases each). Trimming pared 5 bases from V and 9 bases from J, leaving 24 bases between. The germline V gene has CDR1 SGHTA and CDR2 FQGNSA. The CDR3 is 16 amino acids.

The chain recombines TRBV4-1 with TRBJ2-4; no clear D gene. This CDR3 region has 17 residues. Germline CDR1 reads MGHRA; CDR2 reads YSYEKL. V was shortened by 5 bases and J by 0 bases, with 17 bases between the two germline ends. CDR3 region: CASSAPTERLAKNIQYF. CDR3 coding DNA: TGCGCCAGCAGCGCACCAACAGAGAGACTAGCCAAAAACATTCAGTACTTC.

This clonotype was picked up many times. The chain combines TRBV5-6 with TRBJ1-1; TRBD1 matches at 8 bases. This CDR3 is 16 amino acids long. The V gene end was trimmed by 4 bases and the J gene end by 0 bases; junction bases not matched to a gene: 8. Germline V lookup: CDR1 SGHDT, CDR2 YYEEEE. The DNA for the CDR3 is TGTGCCAGCAGCGTAGGTCCAGGGGGCCTGAACACTGAAGCTTTCTTT. This gives the protein CASSVGPGGLNTEAFF.

This clonotype was observed many times. V is TRBV30 and J is TRBJ1-2; TRBD1 might be the D (5 bases). Germline CDR1 is GTSNPN and CDR2 is SVGIG (reference sequence). The CDR3 has 14 residues. V lost 2 bases and J 4 bases, leaving 14 bases between the germline ends. The CDR3 coding sequence is TGTGCCTGGAGTTACAGGATGGGGACCTATGGCTACACCTTC. Translating gives CAWSYRMGTYGYTF.

The chain uses TRBV29-1 and TRBJ2-4, with TRBD2 as a possible D gene (6 bases). CDR3 length: 12 residues. Germline CDR1 is SQVTM and CDR2 is ANQGSEA. Trimming removed 6 bases at V and 6 bases at J, with 12 bases between. CDR3 bases: TGCAGCGTGCTGGGGGGTTCAAACATTCAGTACTTC. Protein sequence: CSVLGGSNIQYF.

The chain employs TRBV28 and TRBJ2-5; D might be TRBD2 (6 bases). The CDR3 loop spans 17 amino acids. CDR1 and CDR2 (germline): MDHEN, SYDVKM. V lost 3 bases to trimming and J lost 5 bases, with 22 bases between them. The CDR3 region is CASSFRRESRSGETQYF. The CDR3 DNA follows: TGTGCCAGCAGTTTTCGGCGGGAATCGCGGTCTGGCGAGACCCAGTACTTC.

The V call is TRBV27, the J call TRBJ2-3; 7 nucleotides match TRBD2. V was clipped by 5 bases and J by 1 base; unmatched bases: 9. Germline CDR1 MNHEY, CDR2 SMNVEV (reference sequence). The CDR3 is 16 residues long. Here the CDR3 DNA reads TGTGCCAGCAGTCCGGGGCGGGGGAAACGCACAGATACGCAGTATTTT. Translation gives CASSPGRGKRTDTQYF.

This clonotype was seen a single time. A much larger clone differs by one base, so this may be a read error. This chain connects TRBV11-3 to TRBJ2-1; D is unresolved. Germline assignment: CDR1 SGHNT and CDR2 YENEEA. This CDR3 is 15 amino acids long. Here the CDR3 DNA reads TGTGCCAGCAGCTTACAAACTAATGGTCATAATGAGCAGTCCTTC. As protein: CASSLQTNGHNEQSF.

A note on this clonotype: Given a much more abundant clone one base away, this may be a read error. DNA of the CDR3: TGTGCCAGCAGTTACGTCAGGGGGCTGTCGGACAATGAGCAGTTCTTC. As protein: CASSYVRGLSDNEQFF. The chain couples TRBV6-5 to TRBJ2-1, with 8 bases fitting TRBD1. The V and J ends lost 2 bases and 5 bases, in that order; junction bases with no gene match: 8. The CDR3 loop spans 16 amino acids. Germline V gene data show CDR1 as MNHEY and CDR2 as SVGAGI.

This clonotype was counted at least ten times. The chain employs TRBV5-1 and TRBJ1-1, with no clear D. Trimming stripped 5 bases from V and 6 bases from J, with 8 bases between. Germline CDR1 is SGHRS and CDR2 is YFSETQ. This CDR3 contains 11 residues. This CDR3 is CASRNAAEAFF. CDR3 in DNA: TGCGCCAGCAGAAACGCGGCTGAAGCTTTCTTT.

This clonotype was observed a handful of times. The chain employs TRBV9 and TRBJ2-5; TRBD2 is a possible D gene (5 bases). Germline V lookup: CDR1 SGDLS, CDR2 YYNGEE. Trimming removed 4 bases from V and 2 bases from J, with 12 bases in between. The CDR3 sequence is 14 residues long. CDR3 DNA: TGTGCCAGCAGCACCATACCGGGACAAGAGACCCAGTACTTC. As protein: CASSTIPGQETQYF.

This clonotype was counted many times. The V call is TRBV12-3 or TRBV12-4, the J call TRBJ2-2; 14 nucleotides match TRBD2. Trimming at V came to 6 bases and at J to 2 bases, leaving 8 bases not matched to a gene. The CDR3 totals 18 residues. CDR3 residues: CASRGLAGVGPNTGELFF. The CDR3 DNA sequence: TGTGCCAGCAGGGGACTAGCGGGAGTCGGGCCTAACACCGGGGAGCTGTTTTTT.

The chain couples TRBV7-3 to TRBJ1-1; D gene ambiguous. Trimming pared 8 bases from V and 7 bases from J, leaving 17 bases between. Germline V gene sequence: CDR1 SGHTA, CDR2 FQGTGA. The CDR3 totals 13 residues. This chain's CDR3 is CASSSGRGDEAFF. The CDR3 bases are TGTGCCAGCTCCAGCGGACGGGGAGATGAAGCTTTCTTT.

The chain uses TRBV12-5 and TRBJ1-2; a possible D gene is TRBD1 (5 bases). V was shortened by 0 bases and J by 7 bases, with 9 bases between the two germline ends. Germline values: CDR1 LGHNT, CDR2 FRNRAP. There are 13 residues in the CDR3. The CDR3 loop is CASGLVLGGGYTF. CDR3 DNA: TGTGCTAGTGGTTTGGTACTCGGGGGTGGCTACACCTTC. Full variable domain (remainder filled in from reference TRBV12-5 and TRBJ1-2): DARVTQTPRHKVTEMGQEVTMRCQPILGHNTVFWYRQTMMQGLELLAYFRNRAPLDDSGMPKDRFSAEMPDATLATLKIQPSEPRDSAVYFCASGLVLGGGYTFGSGTRLTVV.

This clonotype was counted many times. V and J are TRBV5-1 and TRBJ2-1; 7 bases are shared with TRBD1. Germline-derived CDR1 and CDR2 are SGHRS and YFSETQ. V shed 5 bases and J 7 bases; nucleotides not matched to a gene: 6. The CDR3 totals 13 residues. CDR3 bases: TGCGCCAGCAGTTACAGGGGTGGTAATGAGCAGTTCTTC. It codes for CASSYRGGNEQFF.

The chain uses TRBV7-3 and TRBJ2-5; possible D gene TRBD2, 5 bases. CDR1 is SGHTA, CDR2 FQGTGA, per germline. Trimming removed 0 bases at V and 5 bases at J, with 10 bases between. This CDR3 comprises 14 residues. This chain's CDR3 is CASSLTVGGETQYF. The CDR3 DNA reads as TGTGCCAGCAGCTTAACGGTTGGCGGGGAGACCCAGTACTTC. Supplemented by reference TRBV7-3 and TRBJ2-5, the full variable domain reads GAGVSQTPSNKVTEKGKYVELRCDPISGHTALYWYRQSLGQGPEFLIYFQGTGAADDSGLPNDRFFAVRPEGSVSTLKIQRTERGDSAVYLCASSLTVGGETQYFGPGTRLLVL.

This clonotype was seen a few times. This rearrangement joins TRBV29-1 to TRBJ1-2, with D perhaps TRBD1 (6 bases). Trimming took 2 bases from V and 2 from J, leaving 15 bases between them. This CDR3 region has 15 residues. CDR1 and CDR2 from the germline V gene are SQVTM and ANQGSEA. CDR3 sequence reads: CSVETTGIRNYGYTF. For the CDR3, the DNA is TGCAGCGTTGAAACTACAGGGATTCGGAACTATGGCTACACCTTC.

This clonotype was detected many times. The chain has TRBV12-3 or TRBV12-4 and TRBJ1-1; 8 bases align to TRBD1. The CDR3 spans 15 residues. Trimming cost V 5 bases and J 1 base; bases outside gene matches: 6. The CDR3 loop is CASSLYRGANTEAFF. The CDR3 DNA reads TGTGCCAGCAGTCTCTACAGGGGGGCGAACACTGAAGCTTTCTTT.

This clonotype was detected ten times or more. This sequence joins TRBV6-1 and TRBJ1-2; D is ambiguous. CDR3 length: 13 amino acids. V lost 6 bases, J lost 6 bases, and 14 bases lay in between. Looked up from germline, CDR1 is MNHNS and CDR2 is SASEGT. The CDR3 reads CASSLWPGDGYTF. For the CDR3, the DNA is TGTGCCAGCAGCCTCTGGCCGGGTGATGGCTACACCTTC.

This clonotype was found many times. The chain uses TRBV2 and TRBJ2-7; weak D call: TRBD2 (6 bases). V dropped 9 bases and J dropped 0 bases, with 12 bases sitting between them. The CDR3 is made up of 13 amino acids. CDR1 SNHLY and CDR2 FYNNEI come from the germline V gene. Here the CDR3 reads CASNRESSYEQYF. The CDR3, as DNA: TGTGCCAGTAACCGGGAGAGCTCCTACGAGCAGTACTTC. Together with reference TRBV2 and TRBJ2-7, the CDR3 gives the full variable domain: EPEVTQTPSHQVTQMGQEVILRCVPISNHLYFYWYRQILGQKVEFLVSFYNNEISEKSEIFDDQFSVERPDGSNFTLKIRSTKLEDSAMYFCASNRESSYEQYFGPGTRLTVT.

The gene calls are TRBV12-5 and TRBJ2-6; no clear D gene. There are 15 residues in the CDR3. The germline V gene has CDR1 LGHNT and CDR2 FRNRAP. V gave up 7 bases and J gave up 0 bases, with 10 bases separating them. The CDR3 loop reads CASAQGSSGANVLTF. In nucleotides, the CDR3 is TGTGCTAGTGCCCAAGGCAGCTCTGGGGCCAACGTCCTGACTTTC.